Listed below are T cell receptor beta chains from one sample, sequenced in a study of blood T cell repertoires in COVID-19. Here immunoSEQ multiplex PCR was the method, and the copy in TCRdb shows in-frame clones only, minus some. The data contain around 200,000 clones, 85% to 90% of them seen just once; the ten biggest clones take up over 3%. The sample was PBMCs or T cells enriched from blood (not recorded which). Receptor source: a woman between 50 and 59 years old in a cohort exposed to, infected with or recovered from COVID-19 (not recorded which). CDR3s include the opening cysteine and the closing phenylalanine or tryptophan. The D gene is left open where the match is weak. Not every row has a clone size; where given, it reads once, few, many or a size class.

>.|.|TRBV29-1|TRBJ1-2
TGCAGCGTCTCCGACAGGTGGGATGGCTACACCTTC
CSVSDRWDGYTF
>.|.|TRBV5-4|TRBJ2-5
TGTGCCAGCAGCTTGGACCGAGTTCTAGAAGAGACCCAGTACTTC
CASSLDRVLEETQYF
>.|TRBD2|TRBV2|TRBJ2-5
TGTGCCAGCAGTTACGGCGGGGGTGGGGGAGAGACCCAGTACTTC
CASSYGGGGGETQYF
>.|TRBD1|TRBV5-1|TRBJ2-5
TGCGCCAGCAGTAAAGACAGGGTCTCCGGGGAGACCCAGTACTTC
CASSKDRVSGETQYF
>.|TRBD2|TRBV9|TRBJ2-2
TGTGCCAGCAGCTCAAGGACTAGCGGGGGTAGTGTCACCGGGGAGCTGTTTTTT
CASSSRTSGGSVTGELFF
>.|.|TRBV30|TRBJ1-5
TGTGCCTGGAGTGCCCTGAGGACAGCCAATCAGCCCCAGCATTTT
CAWSALRTANQPQHF
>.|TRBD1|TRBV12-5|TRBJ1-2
TGTGCTAGTGCCCCGGGACAGGGTGGATATGGCTACACCTTC
CASAPGQGGYGYTF
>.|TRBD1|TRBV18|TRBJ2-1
TGTGCCAGCTCACCGCTGACAGGGGCCTACAATGAGCAGTTCTTC
CASSPLTGAYNEQFF
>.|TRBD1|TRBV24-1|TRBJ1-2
TGTGCCACCAGACCCCCCGGGACAGAAGGGGGCTACACCTTC
CATRPPGTEGGYTF
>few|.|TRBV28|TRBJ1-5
TGTGCCAGCAGCATTAGGGGCGCGGTTTTTCAGCCCCAGCATTTT
CASSIRGAVFQPQHF
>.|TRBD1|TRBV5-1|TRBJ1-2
TGCGCCAGCAGTGATCAGGGGGTTTCAGGTGGCTACACCTTC
CASSDQGVSGGYTF
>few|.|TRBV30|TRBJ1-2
TGTGCCTGGAGTCGGGGTCTGAGCGATGGCTACACCTTC
CAWSRGLSDGYTF
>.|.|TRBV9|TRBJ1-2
TGTGCCAGCAGCGTTCAAGACAGTCTTAACTATGGCTACACCTTC
CASSVQDSLNYGYTF
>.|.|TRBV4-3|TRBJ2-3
TGCGCCAGCAGCCAAGATGGCAGGGTGGTGGATACGCAGTATTTT
CASSQDGRVVDTQYF
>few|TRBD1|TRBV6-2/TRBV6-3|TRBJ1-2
TGTGCCAGCAGCCCTACTAGACAGGGATTAAGCTACACCTTC
CASSPTRQGLSYTF
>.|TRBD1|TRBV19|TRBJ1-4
TGTGCCAGTAGTACCGACGACAGGGGCGTTAATGAAAAACTGTTTTTT
CASSTDDRGVNEKLFF
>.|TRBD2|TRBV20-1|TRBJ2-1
TGCAGTGCTCGTGCGGACTTGGTAGCGGGGAAAAGCTCCTACAATGAGCAGTTCTTC
CSARADLVAGKSSYNEQFF
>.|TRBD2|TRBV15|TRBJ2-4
TGTGCCACCGCTCTCACGGCAGGCGGGGGGGCTCTAGGGGAGTACATTCAGTACTTC
CATALTAGGGALGEYIQYF
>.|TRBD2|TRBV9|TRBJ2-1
TGTGCCAGCAGCGTAACAGCTAGCGGGGACAATGAGCAGTTCTTC
CASSVTASGDNEQFF
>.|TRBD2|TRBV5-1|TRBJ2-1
TGCGCCAGCAGCTTGGAGAGCGGGATCTACAATGAGCAGTTCTTC
CASSLESGIYNEQFF
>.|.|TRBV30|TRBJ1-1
TGTGCCTGGAGAACTTTGAACACTGAAGCTTTCTTT
CAWRTLNTEAFF
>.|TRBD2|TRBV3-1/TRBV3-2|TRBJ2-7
TGTGCCAGCAGCCAAAGTCCGGGACTAGCGGTACACGAGCAGTACTTC
CASSQSPGLAVHEQYF
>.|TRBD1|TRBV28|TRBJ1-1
TGTGCCAGCAGTCCTCCGGGACAGGGGACAGCTTTCTTT
CASSPPGQGTAFF
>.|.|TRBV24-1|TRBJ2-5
TGTGCCACCAGTGATGTGGGACAAGCAATTCAAGAGACCCAGTACTTC
CATSDVGQAIQETQYF
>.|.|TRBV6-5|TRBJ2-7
TGTGCCTTCCCACCCGGAGACGCCCGTTCCGGCGAGCAGTACTTC
CAFPPGDARSGEQYF
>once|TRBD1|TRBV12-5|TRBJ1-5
TGTGCTAGTGCCCCAGGGGGTATTAATCAGCCCCAGCATTTT
CASAPGGINQPQHF
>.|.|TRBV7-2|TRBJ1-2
TGTGCCAGCAGCCTAATTCGAGAGAACTATGGCTACACCTTC
CASSLIRENYGYTF
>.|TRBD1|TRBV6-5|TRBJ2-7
TGTGCCAGCAGTTTTCGACAGGGGTGGTCCGAGCAGTACTTC
CASSFRQGWSEQYF
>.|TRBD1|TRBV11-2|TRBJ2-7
TGTGCCAGCACTCCCACGACAGGGGGCAACGAGCAGTACTTC
CASTPTTGGNEQYF
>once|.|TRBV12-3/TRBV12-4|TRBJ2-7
TGTGCCAGCAGCCCTTCTGCGATCGAGCAGTACTTC
CASSPSAIEQYF
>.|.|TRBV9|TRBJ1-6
TGTGCCAGCAGCGAATCCGCCCTAAATTCACCCCTCCACTTT
CASSESALNSPLHF
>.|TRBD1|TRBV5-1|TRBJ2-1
TGCGCCAGCAGATCGGGACAGTTAAATGAGCAGTTCTTC
CASRSGQLNEQFF
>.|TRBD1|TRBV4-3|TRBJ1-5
TGCGCCAGCAGCCAGCAAACAGGGGGTCATCAGCCCCAGCATTTT
CASSQQTGGHQPQHF
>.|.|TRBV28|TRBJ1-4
TGTGCCAGCAGTCCCGTTCCCGGGGTGCTACTCGAAAAACTGTTTTTT
CASSPVPGVLLEKLFF
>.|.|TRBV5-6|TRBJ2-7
TGTGCCAGCAGCTTGGGTTGGACTACCTACGAGCAGTACTTC
CASSLGWTTYEQYF
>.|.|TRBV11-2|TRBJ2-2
TGTGCCAGCAGCTTAGTGTCCGGGTCGAACACCGGGGAGCTGTTTTTT
CASSLVSGSNTGELFF
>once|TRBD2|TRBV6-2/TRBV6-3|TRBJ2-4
TGTGCCAGCAGTTATAAGCGGGGGTTAGCCAAAAACATTCAGTACTTC
CASSYKRGLAKNIQYF
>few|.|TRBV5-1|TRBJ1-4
TGCGCCAGCAGCTTGGACAGCAACGCCGTAAAACTGTTTTTT
CASSLDSNAVKLFF
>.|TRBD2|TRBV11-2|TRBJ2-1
TGTGCCAGCAGCTTACTAGCGGGGGGCCGCACCTACAATGAGCAGTTCTTC
CASSLLAGGRTYNEQFF